The T cell receptor (beta chain) described here comes from a study of cytomegalovirus exposure and HLA in healthy donors. Overall study results and limits: The investigators catalogued 160 or so TCR beta chains as cytomegalovirus-associated. Follow-up analysis later connected one missense variant in DCLRE1C with trimming of TCR beta V- and J-genes. Most of the TCR beta V segments (in an earlier analysis) were productive either about 90% or about 30% of the time. Sequencing artifact likely explains a cluster of highly shared sequence variants.

Germline V gene sequence: CDR1 ENHRY, CDR2 SYGVKD. V lost 0 bases and J lost 8; bases outside the gene matches: 3. The length of the CDR3 is 14 residues. A single count supports this clone. Its target is unknown. The PCR used 60 Vbeta and 13 Jbeta primers. Clones were read by immunoSEQ multiplex PCR, and TCRdb kept only the in-frame ones, dropping some. The sample holds 100,000 to 150,000 clones, around 82% seen once. Sequenced sample: PBMCs. The rearrangement joins TRBV10-3 to TRBJ1-1; 10 bases fit TRBD1. The TCR comes from a boy between 5 and 17 years old in good health and CMV-seronegative. The DNA of the CDR3 is TGTGCCATCAGTGAGTCCGGACAGGGGGGCGAAGCTTTCTTT. It codes for CAISESGQGGEAFF.